The present T cell receptor beta chain was sequenced within a study of blood T cell repertoires in COVID-19. Background on the study: Italy, Spain and the United States were the sources of the convalescent and acute COVID-19 samples. The analysed material was cDNA or gDNA that came from T cells, B-cell-depleted T cells, or PBMCs.

Authors' analysis steps: Reference gene primer amplification yielded estimated nucleated cell counts. Assay: immunoSEQ multiplex PCR; the TCRdb copy retains only in-frame clones and omits some. The D gene and trimming were derived from the DNA, and the V and J assignments and clone size from that table. This sample has some 19,000 clones, with 65% to 90% found just once. V was pared by 4 bases and J by 8 bases, with 8 bases of the junction left unmatched. The CDR3 spans 15 residues. Germline V gene sequence: CDR1 SGHRS, CDR2 YFSETQ. The TCR originated in a man at least 80 years old with acute or convalescent COVID-19. Sequenced: peripheral blood. The chain has TRBV5-1 and TRBJ1-4, with 10 bases identical to TRBD1. The CDR3 DNA sequence: TGCGCCAGCAGCGGACAGGGACAGGGGTACGAAAAACTGTTTTTT. Amino acids: CASSGQGQGYEKLFF.